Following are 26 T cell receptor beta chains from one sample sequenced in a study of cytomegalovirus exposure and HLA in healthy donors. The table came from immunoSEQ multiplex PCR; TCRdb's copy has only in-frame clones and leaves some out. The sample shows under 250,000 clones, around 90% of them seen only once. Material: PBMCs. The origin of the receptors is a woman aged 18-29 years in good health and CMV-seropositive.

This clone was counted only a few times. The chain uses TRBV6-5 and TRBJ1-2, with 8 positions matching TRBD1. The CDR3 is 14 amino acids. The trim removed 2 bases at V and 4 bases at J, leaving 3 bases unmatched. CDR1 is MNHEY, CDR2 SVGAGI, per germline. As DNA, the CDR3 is TGTGCCAGCAGTTACGGCAGGGGGCCCTATGGCTACACCTTC. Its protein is CASSYGRGPYGYTF.

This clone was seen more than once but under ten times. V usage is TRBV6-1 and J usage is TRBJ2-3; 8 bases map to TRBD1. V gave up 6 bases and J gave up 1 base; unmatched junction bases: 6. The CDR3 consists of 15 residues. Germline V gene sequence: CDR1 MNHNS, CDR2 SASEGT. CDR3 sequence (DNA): TGTGCCAGCAGCTGGACAGGGCCGGGCACAGATACGCAGTATTTT. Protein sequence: CASSWTGPGTDTQYF.

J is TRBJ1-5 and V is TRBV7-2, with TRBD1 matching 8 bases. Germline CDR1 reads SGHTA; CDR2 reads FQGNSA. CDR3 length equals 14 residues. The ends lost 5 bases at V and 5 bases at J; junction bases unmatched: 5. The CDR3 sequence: CASSITGGDQPQHF. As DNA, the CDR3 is TGTGCCAGCAGCATAACAGGGGGGGATCAGCCCCAGCATTTT.

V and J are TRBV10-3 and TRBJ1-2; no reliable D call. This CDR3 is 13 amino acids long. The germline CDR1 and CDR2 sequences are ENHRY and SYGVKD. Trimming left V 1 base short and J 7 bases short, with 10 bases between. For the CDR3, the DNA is TGTGCCATCAGTGAGTTACCTTCGAGTGGCTACACCTTC. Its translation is CAISELPSSGYTF.

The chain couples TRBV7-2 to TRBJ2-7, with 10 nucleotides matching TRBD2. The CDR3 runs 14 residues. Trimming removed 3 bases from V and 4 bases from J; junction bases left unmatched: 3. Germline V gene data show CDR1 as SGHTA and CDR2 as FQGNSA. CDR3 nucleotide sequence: TGTGCCAGCAGCTTTGGGACTAGCGAGTACGAGCAGTACTTC. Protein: CASSFGTSEYEQYF.

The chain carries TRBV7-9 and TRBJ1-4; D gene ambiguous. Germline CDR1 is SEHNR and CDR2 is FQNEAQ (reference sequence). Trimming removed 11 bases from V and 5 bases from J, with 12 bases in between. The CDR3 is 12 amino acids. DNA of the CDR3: TGTGCCTGGCGCAGGATGAATGAAAAACTGTTTTTT. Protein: CAWRRMNEKLFF.

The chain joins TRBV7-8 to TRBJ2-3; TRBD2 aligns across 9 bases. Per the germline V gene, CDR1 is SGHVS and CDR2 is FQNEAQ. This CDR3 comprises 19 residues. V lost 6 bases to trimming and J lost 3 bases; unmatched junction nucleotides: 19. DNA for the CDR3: TGTGCCAGCAGTCCCCAAGTTCTGCGGGAGGGCCAGGGAACAGATACGCAGTATTTT. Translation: CASSPQVLREGQGTDTQYF.

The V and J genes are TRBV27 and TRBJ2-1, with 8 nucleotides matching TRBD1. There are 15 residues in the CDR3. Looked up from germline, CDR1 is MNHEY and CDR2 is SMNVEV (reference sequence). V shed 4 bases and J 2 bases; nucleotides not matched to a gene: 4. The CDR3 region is CASSSTGGPYNEQFF. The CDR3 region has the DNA TGTGCCAGCAGTTCAACAGGGGGGCCCTACAATGAGCAGTTCTTC.

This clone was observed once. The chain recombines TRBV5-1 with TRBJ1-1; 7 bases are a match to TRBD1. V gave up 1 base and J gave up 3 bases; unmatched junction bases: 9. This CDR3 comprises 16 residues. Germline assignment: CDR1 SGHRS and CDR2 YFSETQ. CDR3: CASSLLTGRRDTEAFF. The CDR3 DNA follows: TGCGCCAGCAGCTTGCTGACAGGGCGGAGGGACACTGAAGCTTTCTTT.

Written as DNA, the CDR3 is TGTGCCATCAACCTAGCGAGCACAGATACGCAGTATTTT. Its translation: CAINLASTDTQYF. This sequence joins TRBV10-3 and TRBJ2-3; D might be TRBD2 (6 bases). Trimming removed 7 bases from V and 0 bases from J, with 8 bases in between. Germline loops: CDR1 ENHRY, CDR2 SYGVKD. The CDR3 runs to 13 residues.

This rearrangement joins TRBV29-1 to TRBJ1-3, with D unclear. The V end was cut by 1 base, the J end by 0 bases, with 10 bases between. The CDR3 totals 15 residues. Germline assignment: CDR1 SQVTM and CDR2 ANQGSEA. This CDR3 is CSVEGQTYSGNTIYF. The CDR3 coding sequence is TGCAGCGTTGAAGGGCAGACTTACTCTGGAAACACCATATATTTT. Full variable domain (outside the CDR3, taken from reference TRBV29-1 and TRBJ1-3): SAVISQKPSRDICQRGTSLTIQCQVDSQVTMMFWYRQQPGQSLTLIATANQGSEATYESGFVIDKFPISRPNLTFSTLTVSNMSPEDSSIYLCSVEGQTYSGNTIYFGEGSWLTVV.

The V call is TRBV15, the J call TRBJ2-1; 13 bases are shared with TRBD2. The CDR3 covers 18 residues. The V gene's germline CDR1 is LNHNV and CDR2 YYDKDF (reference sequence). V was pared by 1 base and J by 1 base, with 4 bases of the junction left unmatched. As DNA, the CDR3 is TGTGCCACCAGCAGAGCACTAGCGGGAGGGGATTCCTACAATGAGCAGTTCTTC. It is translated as CATSRALAGGDSYNEQFF.

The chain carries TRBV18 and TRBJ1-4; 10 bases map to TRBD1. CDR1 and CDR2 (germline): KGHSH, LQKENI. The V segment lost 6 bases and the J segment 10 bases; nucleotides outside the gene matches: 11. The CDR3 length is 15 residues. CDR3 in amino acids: CASSAAGTGARKLFF. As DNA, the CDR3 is TGTGCCAGCTCGGCAGCCGGGACAGGGGCAAGAAAACTGTTTTTT.

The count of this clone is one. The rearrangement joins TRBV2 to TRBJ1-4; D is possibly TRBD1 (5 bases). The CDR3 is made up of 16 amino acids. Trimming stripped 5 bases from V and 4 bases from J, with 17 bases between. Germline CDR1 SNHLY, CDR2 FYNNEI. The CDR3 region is CASSSAEGRINEKLFF. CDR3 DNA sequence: TGTGCCAGCAGTTCCGCGGAGGGGCGGATTAATGAAAAACTGTTTTTT.

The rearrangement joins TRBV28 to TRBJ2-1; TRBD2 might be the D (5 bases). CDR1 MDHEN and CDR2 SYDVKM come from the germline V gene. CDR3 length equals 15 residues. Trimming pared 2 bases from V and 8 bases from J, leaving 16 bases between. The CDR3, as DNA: TGTGCCAGCAGTTTAGTAGACGGGATCAAGGATGAGCAGTTCTTC. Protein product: CASSLVDGIKDEQFF. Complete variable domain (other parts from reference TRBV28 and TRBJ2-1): DVKVTQSSRYLVKRTGEKVFLECVQDMDHENMFWYRQDPGLGLRLIYFSYDVKMKEKGDIPEGYSVSREKKERFSLILESASTNQTSMYLCASSLVDGIKDEQFFGPGTRLTVL.

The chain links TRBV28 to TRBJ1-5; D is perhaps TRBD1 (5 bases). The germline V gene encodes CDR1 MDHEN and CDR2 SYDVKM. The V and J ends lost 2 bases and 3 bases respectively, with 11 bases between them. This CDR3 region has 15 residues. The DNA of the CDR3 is TGTGCCAGCAGTTTAGTGCAGGGTATCAATCAGCCCCAGCATTTT. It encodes CASSLVQGINQPQHF.

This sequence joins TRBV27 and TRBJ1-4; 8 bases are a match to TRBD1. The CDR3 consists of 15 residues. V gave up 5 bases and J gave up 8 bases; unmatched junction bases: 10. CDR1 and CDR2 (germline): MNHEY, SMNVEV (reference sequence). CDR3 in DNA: TGTGCCAGCAGTCCCGGACAGGGAATCAGGGAAAAACTGTTTTTT. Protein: CASSPGQGIREKLFF.

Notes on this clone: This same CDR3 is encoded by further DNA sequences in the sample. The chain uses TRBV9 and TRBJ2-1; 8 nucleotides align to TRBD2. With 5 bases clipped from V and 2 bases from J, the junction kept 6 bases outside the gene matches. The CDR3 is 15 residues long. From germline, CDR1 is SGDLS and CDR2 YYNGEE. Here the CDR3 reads CASSVTSGPYNEQFF. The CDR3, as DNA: TGTGCCAGCAGTGTAACTAGCGGCCCCTACAATGAGCAGTTCTTC.

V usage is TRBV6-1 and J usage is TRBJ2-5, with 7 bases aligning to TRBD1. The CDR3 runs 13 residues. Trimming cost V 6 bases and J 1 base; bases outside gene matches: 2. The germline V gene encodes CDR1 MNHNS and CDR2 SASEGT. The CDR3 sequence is CASSRDSQETQYF. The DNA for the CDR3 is TGTGCCAGCAGCAGGGACAGCCAAGAGACCCAGTACTTC.

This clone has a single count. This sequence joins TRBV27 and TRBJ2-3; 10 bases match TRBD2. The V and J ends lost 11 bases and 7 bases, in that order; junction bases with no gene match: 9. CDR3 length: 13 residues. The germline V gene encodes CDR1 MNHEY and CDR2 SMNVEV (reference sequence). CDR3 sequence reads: CASSGRGSNTQYF. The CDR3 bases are TGTGCCTCCAGCGGGAGGGGTTCAAATACGCAGTATTTT.

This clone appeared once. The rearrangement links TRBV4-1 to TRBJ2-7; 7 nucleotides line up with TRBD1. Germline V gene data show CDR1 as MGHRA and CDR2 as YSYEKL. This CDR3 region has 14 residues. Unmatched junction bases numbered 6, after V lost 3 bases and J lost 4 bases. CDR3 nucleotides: TGCGCCAGCAGCCAGGGGGCACAGGGGTACGAGCAGTACTTC. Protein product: CASSQGAQGYEQYF.

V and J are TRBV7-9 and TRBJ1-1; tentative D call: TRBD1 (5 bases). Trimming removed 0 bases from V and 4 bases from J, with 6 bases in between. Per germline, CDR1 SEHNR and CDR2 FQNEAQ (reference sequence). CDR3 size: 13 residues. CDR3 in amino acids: CASSLAQGTEAFF. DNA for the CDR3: TGTGCCAGCAGCTTAGCCCAGGGCACTGAAGCTTTCTTT.

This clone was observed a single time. In DNA form, the CDR3 reads TGTGCCAGCAGCTTGGCTCTAGCGGGACTAGGCCCACACGAGCAGTACTTC. Translating it yields CASSLALAGLGPHEQYF. J is TRBJ2-7 and V is TRBV11-3, with TRBD2 matching over 9 bases. The junction had 14 bases not matched to a gene; V was cut back by 3 bases and J by 5 bases. The CDR3 sequence is 17 residues long. CDR1 and CDR2 from the germline V gene are SGHNT and YENEEA.

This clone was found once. The CDR3 loop is CASSDGRANEKLFF. CDR3 nucleotides: TGTGCCAGCAGTGACGGGAGGGCTAATGAAAAACTGTTTTTT. The chain employs TRBV6-6 and TRBJ1-4; D gene ambiguous. Germline lookup yields CDR1 MNHNY and CDR2 SVGAGI (reference sequence). Deletions cut 5 bases from V and 3 bases from J, with 10 bases between. The CDR3 spans 14 residues.

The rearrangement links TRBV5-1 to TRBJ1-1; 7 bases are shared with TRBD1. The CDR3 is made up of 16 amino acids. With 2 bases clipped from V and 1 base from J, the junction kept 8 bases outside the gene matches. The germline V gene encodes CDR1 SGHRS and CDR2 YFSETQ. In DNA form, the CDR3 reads TGCGCCAGCAGCTTAACGGTAAACAGGGGGAACACTGAAGCTTTCTTT. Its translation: CASSLTVNRGNTEAFF.

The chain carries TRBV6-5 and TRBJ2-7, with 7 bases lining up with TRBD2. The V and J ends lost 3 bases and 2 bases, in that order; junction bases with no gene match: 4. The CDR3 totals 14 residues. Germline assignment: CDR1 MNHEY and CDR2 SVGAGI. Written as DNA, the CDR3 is TGTGCCAGCAGTTATCTAGCGGAACCCTACGAGCAGTACTTC. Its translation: CASSYLAEPYEQYF.